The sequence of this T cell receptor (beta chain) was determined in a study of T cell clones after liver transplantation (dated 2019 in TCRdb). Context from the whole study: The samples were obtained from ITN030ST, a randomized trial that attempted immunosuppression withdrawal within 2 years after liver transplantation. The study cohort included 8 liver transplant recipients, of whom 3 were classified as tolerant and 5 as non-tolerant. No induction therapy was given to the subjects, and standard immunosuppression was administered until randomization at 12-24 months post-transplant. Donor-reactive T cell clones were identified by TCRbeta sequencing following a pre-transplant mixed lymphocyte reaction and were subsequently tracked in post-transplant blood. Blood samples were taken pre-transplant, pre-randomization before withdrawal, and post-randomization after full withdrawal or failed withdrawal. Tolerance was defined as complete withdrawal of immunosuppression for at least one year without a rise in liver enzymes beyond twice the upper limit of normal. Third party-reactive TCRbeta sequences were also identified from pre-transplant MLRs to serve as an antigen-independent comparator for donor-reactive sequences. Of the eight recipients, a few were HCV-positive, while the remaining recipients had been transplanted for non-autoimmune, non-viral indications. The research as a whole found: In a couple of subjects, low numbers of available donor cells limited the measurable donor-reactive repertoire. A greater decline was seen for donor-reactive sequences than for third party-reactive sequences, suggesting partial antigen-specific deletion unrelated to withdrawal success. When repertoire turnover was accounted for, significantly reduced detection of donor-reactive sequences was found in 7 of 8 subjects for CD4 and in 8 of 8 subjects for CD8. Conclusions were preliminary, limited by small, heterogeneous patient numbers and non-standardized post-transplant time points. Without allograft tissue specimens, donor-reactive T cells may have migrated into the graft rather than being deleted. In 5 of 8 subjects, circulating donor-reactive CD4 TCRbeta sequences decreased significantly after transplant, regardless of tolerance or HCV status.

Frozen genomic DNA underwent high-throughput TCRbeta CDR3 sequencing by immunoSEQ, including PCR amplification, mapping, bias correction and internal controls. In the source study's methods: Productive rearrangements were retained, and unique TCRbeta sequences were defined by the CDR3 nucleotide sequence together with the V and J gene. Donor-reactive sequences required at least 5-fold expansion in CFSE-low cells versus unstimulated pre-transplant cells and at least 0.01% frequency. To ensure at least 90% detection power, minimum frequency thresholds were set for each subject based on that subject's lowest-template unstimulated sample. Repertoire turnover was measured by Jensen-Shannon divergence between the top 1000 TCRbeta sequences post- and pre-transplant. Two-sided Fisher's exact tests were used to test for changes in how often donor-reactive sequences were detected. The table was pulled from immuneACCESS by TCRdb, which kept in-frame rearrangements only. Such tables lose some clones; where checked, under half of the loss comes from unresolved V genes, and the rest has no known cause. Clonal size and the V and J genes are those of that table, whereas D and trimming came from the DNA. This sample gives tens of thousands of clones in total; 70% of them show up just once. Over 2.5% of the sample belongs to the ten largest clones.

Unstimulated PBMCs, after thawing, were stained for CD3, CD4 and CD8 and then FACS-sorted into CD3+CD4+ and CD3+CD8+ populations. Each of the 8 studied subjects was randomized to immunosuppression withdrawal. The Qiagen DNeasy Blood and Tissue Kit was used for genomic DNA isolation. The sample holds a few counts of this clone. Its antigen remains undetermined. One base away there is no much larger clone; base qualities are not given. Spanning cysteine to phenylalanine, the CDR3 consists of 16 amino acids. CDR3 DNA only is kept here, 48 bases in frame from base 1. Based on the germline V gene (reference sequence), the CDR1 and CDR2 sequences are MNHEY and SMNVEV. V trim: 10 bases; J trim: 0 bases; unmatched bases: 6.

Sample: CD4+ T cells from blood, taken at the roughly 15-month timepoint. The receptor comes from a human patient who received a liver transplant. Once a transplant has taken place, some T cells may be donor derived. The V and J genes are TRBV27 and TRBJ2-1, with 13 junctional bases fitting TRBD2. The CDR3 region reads CATKGTSGDSYNEQFF. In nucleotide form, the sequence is TGTGCCACCAAGGGGACTAGCGGGGACTCCTACAATGAGCAGTTCTTC.